This TCR beta chain was recorded in a study of cytotoxic CD8 clonotypes in ibrutinib-treated CLL. Turning to the study itself: Patients attained about 25 partial and 2 complete responses; at median 68 months, about 15 remained remitted while about twelve progressed.

The CDR3 is 18 amino acids. Germline CDR1 MGHRA, CDR2 YSYEKL. Trimming left V 3 bases short and J 2 bases short, with 19 bases between. This clone came up once. With sequencing, the targeted depth ranged from 1 in 200,000 to 1 in 1 million T cells. Produced via immunoSEQ multiplex PCR; TCRdb's table is partial and in-frame only. This sample has over 25,000 clones, with about 70% found just once. V usage is TRBV4-1 and J usage is TRBJ2-2; D is tentatively TRBD1 or TRBD2 (6 bases each). This TCR derives from a human donor with chronic lymphocytic leukemia. This material consisted of PBMCs, taken after 36 months of ibrutinib treatment. CDR3 nucleotide sequence: TGCGCCAGCAGCCAGACCCCGCCGGGGGCCCTCAACACCGGGGAGCTGTTTTTT. Its translation: CASSQTPPGALNTGELFF.